The rows below give T cell receptor beta chains drawn from one sample of a study of T cells after yellow fever vaccination. TCRdb recomputed calls from the 5' RACE reads with MiXCR, one row per CDR3 protein. The sample has around 320,000 distinct CDR3 sequences; 3.5% to 4.5% are singletons. The source was PBMCs, collected 15 days after the yellow fever booster vaccination. These receptors were obtained from a young man who received the YFV17D yellow fever vaccine. Both conserved end residues are part of each CDR3. The D gene is left open where the match is weak. The size entry is marked missing in some rows and otherwise reads once, few, many or a size class.

D gene	clone size	V gene	J gene	CDR3 DNA	CDR3 protein
.	few	TRBV6-2/TRBV6-3	TRBJ2-6	TGTGCCAGCAGCCCTGAAAGGTCTGGGGCCAACGTCCTGACTTTC	CASSPERSGANVLTF
TRBD1	many	TRBV6-2/TRBV6-3	TRBJ2-1	TGTGCCAGCAGTTACGTAGGGACAGCGTACAATGAGCAGTTCTTC	CASSYVGTAYNEQFF
.	few	TRBV6-5	TRBJ1-4	TGTGCCAGCAGTTACTCGACCCCGCACAACGAAAAACTGTTTTTT	CASSYSTPHNEKLFF
.	many	TRBV12-3/TRBV12-4	TRBJ1-1	TGTGCCAGCAGCTTCGATCCGGGGCCCACTGAAGCTTTCTTT	CASSFDPGPTEAFF
.	many	TRBV7-9	TRBJ1-2	TGTGCCAGCAGCTTAGCAAAGAGCGCGGGCTATGGCTACACCTTC	CASSLAKSAGYGYTF
TRBD1	many	TRBV5-1	TRBJ2-7	TGCGCCAGCAGCCTGGACAGGGGAGGCCTTGGGGGGCAGTACTTC	CASSLDRGGLGGQYF
.	many	TRBV7-2	TRBJ1-1	TGTGCCAGCAGCTTAAGGGGGTTACCATTACCCACTGAAGCTTTCTTT	CASSLRGLPLPTEAFF
TRBD1	few	TRBV5-1	TRBJ2-3	TGCGCCAGTAACAGACAGGGGTCATCCACAGATACGCAGTATTTT	CASNRQGSSTDTQYF
.	.	TRBV25-1	TRBJ1-6	TGTGCCAGCAGTGACGTGCGTCTTTCACCCCTCCACTTT	CASSDVRLSPLHF
.	few	TRBV24-1	TRBJ1-5	TGTGCCACCAGTGATTGGGGGGTTTTTCAGCCCCAGCATTTT	CATSDWGVFQPQHF
.	many	TRBV5-1	TRBJ2-1	TGCGCCAGCAGCGTGGTCGGCGGAAATGAGCAGTTCTTC	CASSVVGGNEQFF
TRBD2	few	TRBV9	TRBJ2-5	TGTGCCAGCAGCGTAGGCGGGGGGCTGGAGACCCAGTACTTC	CASSVGGGLETQYF
TRBD1	.	TRBV7-2	TRBJ1-2	TGTGCCAGCAGTATGGACAGGGGAATGAGGGCGAACTATGGCTACACCTTC	CASSMDRGMRANYGYTF
.	.	TRBV5-1	TRBJ2-7	TGCGCCAGCAGACGGGACCCCAGCTCCTACGAGCAGTACTTC	CASRRDPSSYEQYF
.	many	TRBV7-9	TRBJ2-1	TGTGCCAGCAGCTTAGGGGGGCTCGATGAGCAGTTCTTC	CASSLGGLDEQFF
TRBD1	many	TRBV11-1	TRBJ2-3	TGTGCCAGCAGTCATACAGGGGGCCGCTTAGATACGCAGTATTTT	CASSHTGGRLDTQYF
.	many	TRBV28	TRBJ2-2	TGTGCCATCCTCAACACCGGGGAGCTGTTTTTT	CAILNTGELFF
.	many	TRBV7-9	TRBJ1-6	TGTGCCAGCAGCTTAGTCCAGAGCTCCTATAATTCACCCCTCCACTTT	CASSLVQSSYNSPLHF
TRBD1	many	TRBV5-1	TRBJ2-7	TGCGCCAGCAGCGGACAGGGTAGCTCCTACGAGCAGTACTTC	CASSGQGSSYEQYF
.	few	TRBV20-1	TRBJ1-5	TGCAGTGCCGTCCGAGGGGACAAAGCTAATCAGCCCCAGCATTTT	CSAVRGDKANQPQHF
.	many	TRBV7-2	TRBJ2-5	TGTGCCAGCAGCTCCCGGGTAGCGGAAGAGACCCAGTACTTC	CASSSRVAEETQYF
.	.	TRBV9	TRBJ2-3	TGTGCCAGCAGCGTCAGACAGGTCTCAGATACGCAGTATTTT	CASSVRQVSDTQYF
TRBD1	few	TRBV4-2	TRBJ1-2	TGTGCCAGCAGCCACCAAGGGACAGCTAACTATGGCTACACCTTC	CASSHQGTANYGYTF
TRBD1	many	TRBV28	TRBJ1-5	TGTGCCAGCAGTCCCGGGACAGGGCATCAGCCCCAGCATTTT	CASSPGTGHQPQHF
.	many	TRBV4-1	TRBJ1-2	TGCGCCAGCAGCCAAGATGGTACCCCGACAGTGGGCTACACCTTC	CASSQDGTPTVGYTF
TRBD1	many	TRBV7-2	TRBJ1-5	TGTGCCAGCAGCTTAGCCGGGACAGGGAGCAATCAGCCCCAGCATTTT	CASSLAGTGSNQPQHF
.	few	TRBV6-1	TRBJ2-7	TGTGCCAGCAGGTCCTCGGGGGGCTCTTACGAGCAGTACTTC	CASRSSGGSYEQYF
TRBD2	.	TRBV5-1	TRBJ2-1	TGCGCCAGCAGCGGAACCTGGAGCGGGGGGGGTTACAATGAGCAGTTCTTC	CASSGTWSGGGYNEQFF
.	.	TRBV7-2	TRBJ1-1	TGTGCCAGCAGCGCCCAGCCCAACATGAACACTGAAGCTTTCTTT	CASSAQPNMNTEAFF
TRBD2	.	TRBV7-3	TRBJ2-1	TGTGCCAGCAGCCTCCGGACTAGCGGGGGGTTTAATGAGCAGTTCTTC	CASSLRTSGGFNEQFF
TRBD1	many	TRBV27	TRBJ1-1	TGTGCCAGCAGTTTACGACAGGGGGCAAAGGGGACTGAAGCTTTCTTT	CASSLRQGAKGTEAFF
TRBD1	many	TRBV4-3	TRBJ1-6	TGCGCCAGCAGCCAAGGGACAGGGAGGGATTCACCCCTCCACTTT	CASSQGTGRDSPLHF
.	many	TRBV20-1	TRBJ2-1	TGCAGTGCTAGCGCTCTAGGAATAGCGGATGAGCAGTTCTTC	CSASALGIADEQFF
.	.	TRBV12-3/TRBV12-4	TRBJ1-5	TGTGCCAGCAGTTCCACGGGCAGTCATCAGCCCCAGCATTTT	CASSSTGSHQPQHF
TRBD1	few	TRBV29-1	TRBJ1-5	TGCAGCGTCCAGGGGGATTCGAATCAGCCCCAGCATTTT	CSVQGDSNQPQHF
.	many	TRBV20-1	TRBJ1-5	TGCAGTGCTAGTTCGGGCAACCATCAGCCCCAGCATTTT	CSASSGNHQPQHF
.	many	TRBV4-3	TRBJ2-3	TGCGCCAGCAGCCAAGACCCTCGTGGGGGCACAGATACGCAGTATTTT	CASSQDPRGGTDTQYF
.	few	TRBV7-2	TRBJ1-6	TGTGCCAGCAGCTCCCTGGGGGGGCATAATTCACCCCTCCACTTT	CASSSLGGHNSPLHF
TRBD1	few	TRBV7-7	TRBJ1-1	TGTGCCAGCAGCCGCCTACCCCCCGGGACAGACAACATGAACACTGAAGCTTTCTTT	CASSRLPPGTDNMNTEAFF
TRBD1	many	TRBV7-8	TRBJ1-6	TGTGCCAGCAGCTTAAGCGTCCGGACAGGGCAGATTAATTCACCCCTCCACTTT	CASSLSVRTGQINSPLHF
.	many	TRBV5-1	TRBJ2-2	TGCGCCAGCTACCTGGGGCTCGATGCTACCGGGGAGCTGTTTTTT	CASYLGLDATGELFF
.	few	TRBV24-1	TRBJ2-5	TGTGCCACCAGTGATTCTACCCCACAAGAGACCCAGTACTTC	CATSDSTPQETQYF